This T cell receptor beta chain is drawn from a study of OX40 agonist ivuxolimab in advanced cancers. In terms of the full investigation: Ivuxolimab, which targeted the costimulatory receptor OX40 (CD134), was an agonistic, fully human IgG2 monoclonal antibody. Intravenous ivuxolimab was administered to patients every 2 weeks at six dose levels: 0.01, 0.1, 0.3, 1.5, 3 and 10 mg/kg. The purpose of peripheral TCRbeta sequencing was to test whether ivuxolimab changed TCR sequence diversity and led to clonal T-cell expansion. The paper describes the monotherapy dose-escalation part (N of about 55 patients) of the phase I trial of ivuxolimab. Prior anti-PD-1, anti-PD-L1 or anti-CTLA-4 therapy was permitted, and checkpoint inhibitors had been received by under 50% of dose-escalation patients. Partial responses were achieved by three dose-escalation patients, of whom one had hepatocellular carcinoma and two had cutaneous melanoma. Among the approximately 50 dose-escalation patients, about 20 had hepatocellular carcinoma, about 15 melanoma, 9 renal cell carcinoma and 9 head and neck cancer. In the dose-escalation cohort, 70% to 85% of patients were male, and the mean age was approximately 55 years, with a range of about 23 to 90.

Study-level results and caveats: After ivuxolimab, expanded clones were on average more numerous among CD8+ T cells than among CD4+ T cells. At doses of 0.1 to 3.0 mg/kg, clonal expansion of both CD4+ and CD8+ T cells in blood was seen between baseline and week 6. In the 0.1-3.0 mg/kg groups, partial responders were among the patients with the lowest normalized peripheral clonal expansion, particularly in CD8+ T cells. The antigen specificity of the clonally expanded peripheral T cells was not determined. Low levels of normalized T-cell clonal expansion were also seen in some patients who did not respond.

The CDR3 starts with the cysteine, ends with the phenylalanine, and has 18 residues. The kept DNA is CDR3 alone, 54 bases in frame from the first base. CDR1 and CDR2, looked up from the germline V gene, are WSHSY and SAAADI. Relative to germline, V is missing 0 bases and J is missing 2 bases, with 9 bases of the junction outside any gene match. The trial excluded patients who had a history of autoimmune disease or were on systemic immunosuppression. In every dose cohort, peripheral blood was drawn for TCR sequencing at baseline, cycle 4 day 1, and cycle 7 day 1. Samples were obtained from an open-label, multicenter, first-in-human phase I dose-escalation trial of ivuxolimab. The trial enrolled adults with locally advanced or metastatic head and neck squamous cell, hepatocellular, melanoma or renal cell carcinoma. Before TCR sequencing, CD4+ T cells and CD8+ T cells from peripheral blood were sorted into separate populations.

To sequence the TCRbeta CDR3 region, genomic DNA was isolated from the sorted cells. TCRbeta CDR3 regions were sequenced using the immunoSEQ Assay. TCRdb re-hosts the immuneACCESS table, in-frame sequences only. Its copies lack some clones; in the studies checked, an unresolved V gene accounts for under half of them, and the cause for the rest is not known. The sample records about 22,000 clones, roughly 86% of which are singletons. 50% of the sample rests with the top ten. On this clone itself: The clone's antigen remains unknown. Per-base quality was not reported, and no clone a single base away is much larger than it.

In this chain, TRBV10-2 is recombined with TRBJ2-3; 9 bases in the junction line up with TRBD2. Material: CD4+ or CD8+ T cells sorted from blood, obtained in a trial of the OX40 agonist ivuxolimab. The clonotype originates from an adult with an advanced solid tumor such as melanoma, head and neck, liver or kidney cancer. The DNA is TGCGCCAGCAGTGAGTCGATGGCGGCTAGCGGGGACACAGATACGCAGTATTTT. Its protein is CASSESMAASGDTDTQYF.